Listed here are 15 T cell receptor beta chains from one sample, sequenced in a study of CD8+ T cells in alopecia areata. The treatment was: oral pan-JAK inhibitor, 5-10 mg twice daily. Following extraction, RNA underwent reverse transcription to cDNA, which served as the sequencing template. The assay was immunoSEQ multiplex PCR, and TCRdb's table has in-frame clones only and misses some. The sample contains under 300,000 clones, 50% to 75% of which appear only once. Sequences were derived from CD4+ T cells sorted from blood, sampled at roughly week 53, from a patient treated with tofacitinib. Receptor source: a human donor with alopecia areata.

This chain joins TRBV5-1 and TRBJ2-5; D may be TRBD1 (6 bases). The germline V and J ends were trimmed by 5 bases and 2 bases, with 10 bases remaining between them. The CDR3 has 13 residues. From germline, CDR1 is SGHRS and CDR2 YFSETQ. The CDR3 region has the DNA TGCGCCAGCAGTGCAGGGGCGCAAGAGACCCAGTACTTC. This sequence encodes CASSAGAQETQYF.

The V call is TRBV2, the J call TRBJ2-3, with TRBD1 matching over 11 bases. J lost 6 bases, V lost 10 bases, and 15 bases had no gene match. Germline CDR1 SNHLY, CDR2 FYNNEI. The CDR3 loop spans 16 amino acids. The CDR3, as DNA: TGTGCCACCACAAGGCTCGGGACAGGGGGGCCGGATACGCAGTATTTT. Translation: CATTRLGTGGPDTQYF.

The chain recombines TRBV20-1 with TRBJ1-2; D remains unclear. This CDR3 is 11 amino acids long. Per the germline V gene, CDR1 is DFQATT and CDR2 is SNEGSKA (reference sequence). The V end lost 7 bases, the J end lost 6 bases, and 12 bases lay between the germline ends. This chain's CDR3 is CSVRRPDGYTF. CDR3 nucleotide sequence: TGCAGTGTTCGCAGACCAGATGGCTACACCTTC.

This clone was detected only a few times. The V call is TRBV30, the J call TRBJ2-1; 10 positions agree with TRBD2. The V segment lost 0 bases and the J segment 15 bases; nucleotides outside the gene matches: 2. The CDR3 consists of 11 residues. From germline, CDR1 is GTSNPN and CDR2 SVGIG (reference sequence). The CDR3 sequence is CAWSVLAGTFF. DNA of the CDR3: TGTGCCTGGAGTGTACTAGCGGGAACGTTCTTC. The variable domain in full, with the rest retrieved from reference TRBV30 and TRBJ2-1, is SQTIHQWPATLVQPVGSPLSLECTVEGTSNPNLYWYRQAAGRGLQLLFYSVGIGQISSEVPQNLSASRPQDRQFILSSKKLLLSDSGFYLCAWSVLAGTFFGPGTRLTVL.

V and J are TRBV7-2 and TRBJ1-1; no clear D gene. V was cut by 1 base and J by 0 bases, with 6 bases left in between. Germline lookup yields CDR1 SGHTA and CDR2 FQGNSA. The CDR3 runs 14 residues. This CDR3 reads CASSLEPMNTEAFF. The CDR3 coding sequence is TGTGCCAGCAGCTTAGAGCCAATGAACACTGAAGCTTTCTTT.

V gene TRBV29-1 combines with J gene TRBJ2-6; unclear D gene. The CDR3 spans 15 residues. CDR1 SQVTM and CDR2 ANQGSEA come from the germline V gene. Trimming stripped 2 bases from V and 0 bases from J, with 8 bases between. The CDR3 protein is CSVELVSSGANVLTF. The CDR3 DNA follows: TGCAGCGTTGAACTGGTTTCCTCTGGGGCCAACGTCCTGACTTTC.

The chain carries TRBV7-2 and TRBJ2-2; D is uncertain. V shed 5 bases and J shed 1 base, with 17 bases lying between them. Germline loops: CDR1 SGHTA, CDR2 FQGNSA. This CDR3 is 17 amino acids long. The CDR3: CASSTRSGGVNTGELFF. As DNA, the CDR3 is TGTGCCAGCAGCACACGGTCCGGCGGTGTGAACACCGGGGAGCTGTTTTTT.

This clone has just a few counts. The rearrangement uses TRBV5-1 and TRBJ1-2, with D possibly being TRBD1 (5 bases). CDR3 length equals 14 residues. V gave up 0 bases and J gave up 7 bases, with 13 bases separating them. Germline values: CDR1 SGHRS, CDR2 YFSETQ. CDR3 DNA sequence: TGCGCCAGCAGCTTGGCTGGTTCCGGGGCTGGCTACACCTTC. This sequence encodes CASSLAGSGAGYTF.

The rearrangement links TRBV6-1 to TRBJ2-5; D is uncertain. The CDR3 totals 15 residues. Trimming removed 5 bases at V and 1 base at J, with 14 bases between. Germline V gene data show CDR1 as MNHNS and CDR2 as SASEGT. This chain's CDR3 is CASSPRTGSQETQYF. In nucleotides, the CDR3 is TGTGCCAGCAGTCCCCGTACCGGGTCCCAAGAGACCCAGTACTTC.

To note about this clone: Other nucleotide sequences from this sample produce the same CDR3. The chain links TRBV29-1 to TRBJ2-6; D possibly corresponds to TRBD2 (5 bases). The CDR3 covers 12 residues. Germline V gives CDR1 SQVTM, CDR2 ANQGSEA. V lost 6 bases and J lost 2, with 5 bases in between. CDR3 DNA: TGCAGCGTCGGGGCTGGGGCCAACGTCCTGACTTTC. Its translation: CSVGAGANVLTF.

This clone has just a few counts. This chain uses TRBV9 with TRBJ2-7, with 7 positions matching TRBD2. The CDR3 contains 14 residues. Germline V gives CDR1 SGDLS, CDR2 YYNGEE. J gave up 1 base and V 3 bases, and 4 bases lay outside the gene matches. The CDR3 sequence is CASSATSASYEQYF. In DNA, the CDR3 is TGTGCCAGCAGCGCAACTAGCGCATCCTACGAGCAGTACTTC.

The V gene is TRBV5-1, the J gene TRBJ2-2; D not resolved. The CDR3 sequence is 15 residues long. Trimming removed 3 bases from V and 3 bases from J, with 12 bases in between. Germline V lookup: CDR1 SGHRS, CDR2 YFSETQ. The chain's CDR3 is CASSSRAADTGELFF. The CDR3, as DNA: TGCGCCAGCAGCTCCCGGGCGGCGGACACCGGGGAGCTGTTTTTT.

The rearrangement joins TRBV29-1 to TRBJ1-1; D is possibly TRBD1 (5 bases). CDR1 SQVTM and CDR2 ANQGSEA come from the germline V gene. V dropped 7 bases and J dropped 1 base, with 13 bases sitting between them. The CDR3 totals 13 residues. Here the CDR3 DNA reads TGCAGCGCGGCCGGGACGGAGAACACTGAAGCTTTCTTT. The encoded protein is CSAAGTENTEAFF.

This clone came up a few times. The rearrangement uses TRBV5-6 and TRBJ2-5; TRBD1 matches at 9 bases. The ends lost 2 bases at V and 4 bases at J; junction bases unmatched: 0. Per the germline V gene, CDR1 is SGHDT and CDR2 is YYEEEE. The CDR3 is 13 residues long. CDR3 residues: CASSLQGAETQYF. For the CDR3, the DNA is TGTGCCAGCAGCTTACAGGGGGCAGAGACCCAGTACTTC.

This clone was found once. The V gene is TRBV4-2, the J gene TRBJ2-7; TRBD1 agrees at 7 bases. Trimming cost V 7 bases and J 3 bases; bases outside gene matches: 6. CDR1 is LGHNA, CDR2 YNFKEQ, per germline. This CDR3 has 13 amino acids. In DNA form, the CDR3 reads TGTGCCAGCAAGGGGACAGCCGACTACGAGCAGTACTTC. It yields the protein CASKGTADYEQYF.